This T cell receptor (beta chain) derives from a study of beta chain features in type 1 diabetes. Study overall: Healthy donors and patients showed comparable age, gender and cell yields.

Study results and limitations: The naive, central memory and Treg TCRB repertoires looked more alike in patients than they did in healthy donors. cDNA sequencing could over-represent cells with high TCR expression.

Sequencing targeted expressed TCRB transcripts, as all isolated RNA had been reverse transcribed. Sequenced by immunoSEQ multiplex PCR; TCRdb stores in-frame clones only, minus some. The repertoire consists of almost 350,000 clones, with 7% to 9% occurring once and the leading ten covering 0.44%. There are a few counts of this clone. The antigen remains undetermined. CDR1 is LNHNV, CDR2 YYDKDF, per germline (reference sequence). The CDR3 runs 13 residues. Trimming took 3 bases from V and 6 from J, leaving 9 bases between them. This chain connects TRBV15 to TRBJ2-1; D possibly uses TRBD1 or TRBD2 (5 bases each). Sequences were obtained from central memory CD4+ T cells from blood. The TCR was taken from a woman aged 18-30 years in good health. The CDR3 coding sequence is TGTGCCACCAGCAGCGGGACCTTCAATGAGCAGTTCTTC. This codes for CATSSGTFNEQFF.